Below, 25 T cell receptor beta chains from the same sample are listed, as sequenced in a study of blood T cell repertoires in COVID-19. Repertoires were generated with immunoSEQ multiplex PCR, while TCRdb's copy carries only in-frame clones and drops some. Among around 190,000 clones listed, about 88% were seen once. Sequenced sample: peripheral blood. These TCRs come from a man over 45 with COVID-19, enrolled during active disease.

This chain links TRBV7-2 with TRBJ2-1, with TRBD2 identical over 7 bases. Germline values: CDR1 SGHTA, CDR2 FQGNSA. The CDR3 has 15 residues. Trimming at V came to 4 bases and at J to 4 bases, leaving 7 bases not matched to a gene. In DNA form, the CDR3 reads TGTGCCAGCAGCTCGGGGGGAGCTGAATACAATGAGCAGTTCTTC. Its translation is CASSSGGAEYNEQFF.

This chain's CDR3 is CASSTRAGVDEQYF. The CDR3 DNA sequence: TGTGCCAGCAGCACCCGGGCGGGGGTCGACGAGCAGTACTTC. V is TRBV7-9 and J is TRBJ2-7; 7 bases are a match to TRBD2. V was pared by 5 bases and J by 5 bases, with 9 bases of the junction left unmatched. CDR3 size: 14 residues. Germline CDR1 and CDR2: SEHNR and FQNEAQ (reference sequence).

The chain recombines TRBV5-1 with TRBJ2-5; the D gene is possibly TRBD1 (6 bases). The germline V and J ends were trimmed by 0 bases and 4 bases, with 22 bases remaining between them. Germline V gene sequence: CDR1 SGHRS, CDR2 YFSETQ. The CDR3 totals 18 residues. As DNA, the CDR3 is TGCGCCAGCAGCTTGGTAGGTGGCCCGGCTGTAGGGGGAGAGACCCAGTACTTC. Protein sequence: CASSLVGGPAVGGETQYF.

The chain couples TRBV18 to TRBJ1-3; the D is unclear. The CDR3 runs to 16 residues. Between the trimmed V and J ends, which lost 1 base and 0 bases, there was a span of 10 bases. The germline V gene has CDR1 KGHSH and CDR2 LQKENI. The CDR3 bases are TGTGCCAGCTCACCACGTCAGGTGAGCTCTGGAAACACCATATATTTT. Translation: CASSPRQVSSGNTIYF.

This chain links TRBV25-1 with TRBJ2-3, with 7 positions matching TRBD1. The CDR3 is 14 amino acids. After removal of 5 bases from V and 0 bases from J, the junction contained 2 bases not matched to a gene. CDR1 is MGHDK, CDR2 SYGVNS, per germline. CDR3 nucleotide sequence: TGTGCCAGCAGTCCGGGACAGAGCACAGATACGCAGTATTTT. Protein: CASSPGQSTDTQYF.

The J gene is TRBJ2-7, the V gene TRBV7-2; 10 bases map to TRBD1. Germline CDR1 SGHTA, CDR2 FQGNSA. J lost 7 bases, V lost 5 bases, and 8 bases had no gene match. The CDR3 runs 14 residues. The CDR3 region is CASSPRQGAQEQYF. The CDR3 bases are TGTGCCAGCAGCCCGCGACAGGGGGCACAAGAGCAGTACTTC.

There are a few counts of this clone. The V call is TRBV18, the J call TRBJ2-3; 10 nucleotides agree with TRBD2. CDR1 and CDR2 (germline): KGHSH, LQKENI. V lost 2 bases to trimming and J lost 2 bases; unmatched junction nucleotides: 1. The CDR3 has 15 amino acids. The CDR3 DNA sequence: TGTGCCAGCTCACCAACTAGCGGGGACACAGATACGCAGTATTTT. The encoded protein is CASSPTSGDTDTQYF.

The chain joins TRBV28 to TRBJ2-2; D not resolved. Trimming cost V 9 bases and J 1 base, with 9 bases left between them. This CDR3 is built from 13 residues. Germline V gene sequence: CDR1 MDHEN, CDR2 SYDVKM. CDR3 nucleotide sequence: TGTGCCAGTCAGACGGGGAACACCGGGGAGCTGTTTTTT. Translating gives CASQTGNTGELFF.

V and J are TRBV3-1 (or the pseudogene TRBV3-2) and TRBJ1-1; 7 bases line up with TRBD1. The junction had 5 bases not matched to a gene; V was cut back by 2 bases and J by 5 bases. CDR3 length: 14 residues. The V gene's germline CDR1 is LGHDT and CDR2 YNNKEL (reference sequence). CDR3 in amino acids: CASSQTGVETEAFF. As DNA, the CDR3 is TGTGCCAGCAGCCAAACAGGGGTAGAAACTGAAGCTTTCTTT.

The chain couples TRBV6-5 to TRBJ2-7, with TRBD2 matching over 11 bases. J gave up 2 bases and V 4 bases, and 4 bases lay outside the gene matches. This CDR3 spans 15 amino acids. Germline assignment: CDR1 MNHEY and CDR2 SVGAGI. The CDR3 DNA reads as TGTGCCAGCAGTTCTTTAGCGGGAGGGCCCTACGAGCAGTACTTC. Translated: CASSSLAGGPYEQYF.

The J gene is TRBJ2-5, the V gene TRBV11-3; TRBD2 matches at 12 bases. Germline assignment: CDR1 SGHNT and CDR2 YENEEA. After removal of 5 bases from V and 1 base from J, the junction contained 11 bases not matched to a gene. CDR3 length equals 18 residues. Here the CDR3 DNA reads TGTGCCAGCAGCCCGACCCCCCGGACTAGCGGGGCCCAAGAGACCCAGTACTTC. The encoded protein is CASSPTPRTSGAQETQYF.

This chain joins TRBV6-5 and TRBJ1-3, with 8 positions matching TRBD1. The CDR3 contains 15 residues. Per the germline V gene, CDR1 is MNHEY and CDR2 is SVGAGI. The V gene end was trimmed by 10 bases and the J gene end by 1 base; junction bases not matched to a gene: 9. DNA for the CDR3: TGTGCCACCAGGACAGGGACAGATTCTGGAAACACCATATATTTT. Translation: CATRTGTDSGNTIYF.

The J gene is TRBJ2-1, the V gene TRBV7-9; 9 bases are a match to TRBD2. Trimming at V came to 3 bases and at J to 4 bases, leaving 4 bases not matched to a gene. There are 15 residues in the CDR3. CDR1 and CDR2 (germline): SEHNR, FQNEAQ (reference sequence). In DNA, the CDR3 is TGTGCCAGCAGCTTCAGCGGGGGGACTTACAATGAGCAGTTCTTC. It codes for CASSFSGGTYNEQFF.

This chain links TRBV7-8 with TRBJ2-5, with D perhaps matching TRBD1 (6 bases). CDR1 and CDR2 from the germline V gene are SGHVS and FQNEAQ. V lost 6 bases and J lost 5, with 16 bases in between. CDR3 size: 14 residues. The chain's CDR3 is CASRPTGSGETQYF. CDR3 DNA sequence: TGTGCCAGCAGACCCACAGGGTCGGGGGAGACCCAGTACTTC.

V is TRBV9 and J is TRBJ2-7; 11 bases are a match to TRBD1. With V trimmed by 0 bases and J by 4 bases, 3 bases remained unmatched. The CDR3 runs to 15 residues. CDR1 SGDLS and CDR2 YYNGEE come from the germline V gene. The chain's CDR3 is CASSVGTGGLYEQYF. The CDR3 DNA is TGTGCCAGCAGCGTAGGGACAGGGGGCTTATACGAGCAGTACTTC.

J is TRBJ1-1 and V is TRBV18; D not resolved. The CDR3 consists of 15 residues. Trimming shortened V by 4 bases and J by 3 bases, and 15 bases separated the two germline ends. From germline, CDR1 is KGHSH and CDR2 LQKENI. The CDR3 DNA reads TGTGCCAGCTCACTGACCGAGGGAGATCACACTGAAGCTTTCTTT. Its protein is CASSLTEGDHTEAFF. Full variable domain (missing parts from reference TRBV18 and TRBJ1-1): NAGVMQNPRHLVRRRGQEARLRCSPMKGHSHVYWYRQLPEEGLKFMVYLQKENIIDESGMPKERFSAEFPKEGPSILRIQQVVRGDSAAYFCASSLTEGDHTEAFFGQGTRLTVV.

Remarks on this clone: Other DNA sequences in the sample encode the same CDR3. This sequence joins TRBV4-1 and TRBJ2-1; the D gene is possibly TRBD2 (6 bases). Germline assignment: CDR1 MGHRA and CDR2 YSYEKL. This CDR3 region has 15 residues. Trimming removed 0 bases from V and 7 bases from J, with 13 bases in between. The CDR3 DNA follows: TGCGCCAGCAGCCAAGAGGGGCCCCGGGGGAATGAGCAGTTCTTC. It codes for CASSQEGPRGNEQFF.

V usage is TRBV5-1 and J usage is TRBJ2-2; D gene uncertain. The V and J ends lost 0 bases and 6 bases respectively, with 6 bases between them. The CDR3 covers 13 residues. Germline V gives CDR1 SGHRS, CDR2 YFSETQ. This CDR3 reads CASSLGSSGELFF. The CDR3 region has the DNA TGCGCCAGCAGCTTGGGTAGCTCCGGGGAGCTGTTTTTT.

The chain links TRBV11-3 to TRBJ1-1, with TRBD1 as a possible D gene (6 bases). The CDR3 totals 13 residues. V was pared by 1 base and J by 7 bases, with 10 bases between. Germline lookup yields CDR1 SGHNT and CDR2 YENEEA. CDR3 loop: CASSLGGLGEAFF. The CDR3 DNA reads as TGTGCCAGCAGCTTAGGGGGGCTTGGTGAAGCTTTCTTT.

This chain uses TRBV2 with TRBJ2-7; 8 bases agree with TRBD1. This CDR3 contains 16 residues. From germline, CDR1 is SNHLY and CDR2 FYNNEI. V shed 5 bases, J shed 3 bases, and the junction held 12 bases outside the gene matches. For the CDR3, the DNA is TGTGCCAGCAGTTCTCCCCTCGCTACAGGGGGCTACGAGCAGTACTTC. Its protein product is CASSSPLATGGYEQYF.

V is TRBV12-3 or TRBV12-4 and J is TRBJ2-7; D might be TRBD1 (5 bases). CDR3 length equals 13 residues. Trimming removed 2 bases at V and 5 bases at J, with 10 bases between. CDR3 DNA: TGTGCCAGCAGTTTAAGGTCAGGGAACGAGCAGTACTTC. Residues: CASSLRSGNEQYF.

The CDR3 reads CASTGGAYEQYF. CDR3 sequence (DNA): TGTGCCAGTACAGGGGGTGCATACGAGCAGTACTTC. The J gene is TRBJ2-7, the V gene TRBV2; 8 nucleotides line up with TRBD1. V lost 9 bases, J lost 4 bases, and 5 bases stayed unmatched. CDR1 and CDR2 (germline): SNHLY, FYNNEI. The CDR3 runs 12 residues.

The chain has TRBV7-3 and TRBJ2-2; D is possibly TRBD1 (6 bases). This CDR3 has 13 residues. Deletions cut 3 bases from V and 5 bases from J, with 7 bases between. Germline V gene sequence: CDR1 SGHTA, CDR2 FQGTGA. CDR3 sequence reads: CASSFQGTGELFF. The CDR3 nucleotides read TGTGCCAGCAGCTTTCAGGGGACCGGGGAGCTGTTTTTT.

The rearrangement links TRBV15 to TRBJ1-2; D might be TRBD1 (5 bases). Deletions cut 0 bases from V and 2 bases from J, with 7 bases between. The CDR3 consists of 14 residues. Per the germline V gene, CDR1 is LNHNV and CDR2 is YYDKDF (reference sequence). The CDR3 DNA sequence: TGTGCCACCAGCAGAGATCGACAGAACTATGGCTACACCTTC. This codes for CATSRDRQNYGYTF.

The gene calls are TRBV5-1 and TRBJ2-5, with D tentatively TRBD2 (7 bases). The CDR3 runs 13 residues. Germline V gene data show CDR1 as SGHRS and CDR2 as YFSETQ. V lost 10 bases to trimming and J lost 5 bases, with 18 bases between them. The CDR3: CASGEGVGETQYF. The DNA for the CDR3 is TGCGCCTCCGGGGAGGGGGTCGGCGAGACCCAGTACTTC.